The 26 T cell receptor beta chains below come from one sample, sequenced in a study of blood T cell repertoires in COVID-19 (dated by TCRdb to the early 2020s). Library creation used the immunoSEQ multiplex PCR assay. The table was pulled from immuneACCESS by TCRdb, which kept in-frame rearrangements only. Such tables lose some clones; where checked, under half of the loss comes from unresolved V genes, and the rest has no known cause. The sample table records about 220,000 clones; roughly 84% of these occur just once. 4.5% to 6% of the sample is in the top ten clones. Material for sequencing was peripheral blood. The source is an older woman who had recovered from COVID-19.

The CDR3 DNA reads as TGTGCCAGCAGCATGGGGACAGCTATAGAGGGTTATCTGTTTTTT. Translated: CASSMGTAIEGYLFF. The V and J genes are TRBV13 and TRBJ2-2; 7 nucleotides match TRBD1. The germline V gene has CDR1 PRHDT and CDR2 FYEKMQ (reference sequence). V lost 5 bases and J lost 14; bases outside the gene matches: 17. This CDR3 region has 15 residues. Supplemented by reference TRBV13 and TRBJ2-2, the full variable domain reads AAGVIQSPRHLIKEKRETATLKCYPIPRHDTVYWYQQGPGQDPQFLISFYEKMQSDKGSIPDRFSAQQFSDYHSELNMSSLELGDSALYFCASSMGTAIEGYLFFGEGSRLTVL.

The rearrangement uses TRBV6-4 and TRBJ2-7; a possible D gene is TRBD1 (6 bases). V lost 7 bases to trimming and J lost 0 bases, with 7 bases between them. This CDR3 region has 12 residues. Germline V gene data show CDR1 as MRHNA and CDR2 as SNTAGT. The CDR3 coding sequence is TGTGCCAGCAAGGGGGTCTCCTACGAGCAGTACTTC. Amino acid sequence: CASKGVSYEQYF.

The chain links TRBV3-1 (or the pseudogene TRBV3-2) to TRBJ1-1, with 7 bases matching TRBD1. Germline assignment: CDR1 LGHDT and CDR2 YNNKEL (reference sequence). J lost 1 base, V lost 5 bases, and 1 base had no gene match. The CDR3 consists of 13 residues. CDR3 bases: TGTGCCAGCAGCGGGACAGCGAACACTGAAGCTTTCTTT. It codes for CASSGTANTEAFF.

V and J are TRBV27 and TRBJ2-7, with 7 bases fitting TRBD1. After removal of 2 bases from V and 5 bases from J, the junction contained 9 bases not matched to a gene. The CDR3 runs to 15 residues. CDR1 and CDR2 (germline): MNHEY, SMNVEV (reference sequence). In DNA, the CDR3 is TGTGCCAGCAGTTTACCAGGGGGTGCAACGAACGAGCAGTACTTC. Translated, it gives CASSLPGGATNEQYF.

V usage is TRBV30 and J usage is TRBJ1-2, with no clear D. Germline V gene sequence: CDR1 GTSNPN, CDR2 SVGIG (reference sequence). Trimming removed 3 bases at V and 5 bases at J, with 19 bases between. This CDR3 has 15 amino acids. The CDR3 DNA reads TGTGCCTGGAGACCCGGAACGAGGGCCGGGTATGGCTACACCTTC. Translating gives CAWRPGTRAGYGYTF.

This chain connects TRBV6-5 to TRBJ2-1; D perhaps matches TRBD2 (5 bases). This CDR3 has 14 amino acids. V was cut by 2 bases and J by 7 bases, with 12 bases left in between. Germline-derived CDR1 and CDR2 are MNHEY and SVGAGI. The CDR3 reads CASSYLASRNEQFF. The CDR3 nucleotides read TGTGCCAGCAGTTACCTGGCTAGCCGGAATGAGCAGTTCTTC.

V and J are TRBV3-1 (or the pseudogene TRBV3-2) and TRBJ1-2, with D perhaps matching TRBD1 (5 bases). Looked up from germline, CDR1 is LGHDT and CDR2 is YNNKEL (reference sequence). The CDR3 length is 15 residues. Trimming cost V 4 bases and J 3 bases, with 15 bases left between them. The CDR3 nucleotides are TGTGCCAGCAGCCCGAACTGGGGACTTGACTATGGCTACACCTTC. Amino acid sequence: CASSPNWGLDYGYTF.

The chain couples TRBV7-9 to TRBJ2-5, with 8 positions matching TRBD2. Unmatched junction bases numbered 2, after V lost 3 bases and J lost 5 bases. This CDR3 region has 13 residues. Germline lookup yields CDR1 SEHNR and CDR2 FQNEAQ (reference sequence). CDR3 nucleotide sequence: TGTGCCAGCAGCTTGACTAGCGTGGAGACCCAGTACTTC. Its protein product is CASSLTSVETQYF.

A single count supports this clone. The CDR3 nucleotides are TGTGCCAGCAGCCGAAACCTGGGGCAGGGTGATACGCAGTATTTT. Protein: CASSRNLGQGDTQYF. The chain uses TRBV7-3 and TRBJ2-3; possibly TRBD1 for D (5 bases). The length of the CDR3 is 15 residues. Trimming stripped 5 bases from V and 6 bases from J, with 18 bases between. Germline assignment: CDR1 SGHTA and CDR2 FQGTGA.

This clone was detected only a few times. The rearrangement joins TRBV12-5 to TRBJ2-2; D may be TRBD2 (6 bases). This CDR3 is 15 amino acids long. V dropped 2 bases and J dropped 4 bases, with 11 bases sitting between them. Germline CDR1 reads LGHNT; CDR2 reads FRNRAP. CDR3 sequence (DNA): TGTGCTAGTGGTTTGTGGGGGGAAGGCACCGGGGAGCTGTTTTTT. As protein: CASGLWGEGTGELFF.

V usage is TRBV13 and J usage is TRBJ2-2, with 14 bases matching TRBD2. This CDR3 spans 19 amino acids. V lost 5 bases and J lost 1; bases outside the gene matches: 9. Germline V gene data show CDR1 as PRHDT and CDR2 as FYEKMQ (reference sequence). This chain's CDR3 is CASSIRTSGGTQNTGELFF. Written as DNA, the CDR3 is TGTGCCAGCAGCATTAGGACTAGCGGGGGGACGCAGAACACCGGGGAGCTGTTTTTT.

The chain joins TRBV2 to TRBJ1-4, with a possible D match to TRBD1 (6 bases). V shed 3 bases and J shed 4 bases, with 18 bases lying between them. The CDR3 extends over 17 amino acids. Per germline, CDR1 SNHLY and CDR2 FYNNEI. The CDR3 DNA sequence: TGTGCCAGCAGTGACGGTTACATGGACAGCCATAATGAAAAACTGTTTTTT. The encoded protein is CASSDGYMDSHNEKLFF.

The chain combines TRBV5-6 with TRBJ2-7; 10 bases map to TRBD1. The CDR3 has 15 amino acids. Per the germline V gene, CDR1 is SGHDT and CDR2 is YYEEEE. The V and J ends lost 4 bases and 3 bases, in that order; junction bases with no gene match: 7. CDR3 in amino acids: CASSLRDRGHYEQYF. CDR3 sequence (DNA): TGTGCCAGCAGCCTCCGGGACAGGGGACACTACGAGCAGTACTTC.

The CDR3 reads CASSSLKLAGDNNEQFF. The CDR3 DNA sequence: TGCGCCAGCAGCTCCCTAAAACTAGCGGGGGACAACAATGAGCAGTTCTTC. This sequence joins TRBV5-1 and TRBJ2-1, with 11 bases matching TRBD2. The length of the CDR3 is 17 residues. The germline CDR1 and CDR2 sequences are SGHRS and YFSETQ. The ends lost 3 bases at V and 5 bases at J; junction bases unmatched: 10.

V is TRBV7-8 and J is TRBJ1-5, with D unclear. The germline V and J ends were trimmed by 1 base and 0 bases, with 10 bases remaining between them. In germline, CDR1 is SGHVS, CDR2 FQNEAQ. The CDR3 is made up of 16 amino acids. The CDR3 region is CASSLGAGGSNQPQHF. Written as DNA, the CDR3 is TGTGCCAGCAGCTTAGGGGCAGGAGGTAGCAATCAGCCCCAGCATTTT.

This chain uses TRBV13 with TRBJ2-1; possible D gene TRBD1, 5 bases. The germline gives CDR1 PRHDT, CDR2 FYEKMQ (reference sequence). The CDR3 spans 14 residues. V was clipped by 1 base and J by 7 bases, with 11 bases between them. The CDR3 coding sequence is TGTGCCAGCAGCTTAGCGGCAGGGAATAATGAGCAGTTCTTC. Translating it yields CASSLAAGNNEQFF.

This chain uses TRBV11-3 with TRBJ2-1; 10 bases map to TRBD2. In germline, CDR1 is SGHNT, CDR2 YENEEA. The CDR3 length is 14 residues. The ends lost 5 bases at V and 8 bases at J; junction bases unmatched: 6. CDR3 coding DNA: TGTGCCAGCAGCGGAGGACTAGCGGTTGATGAGCAGTTCTTC. Translating gives CASSGGLAVDEQFF.

The chain carries TRBV5-1 and TRBJ2-1, with 9 positions matching TRBD1. The J segment lost 7 bases and the V segment lost 4 bases, leaving 9 bases of the junction unmatched. The CDR3 is 15 amino acids. Germline assignment: CDR1 SGHRS and CDR2 YFSETQ. The CDR3 DNA sequence: TGCGCCAGCAGCAGAGGACAGGGGAGATTGAATGAGCAGTTCTTC. This translates into CASSRGQGRLNEQFF.

The rearrangement links TRBV4-1 to TRBJ2-7, with TRBD1 matching 7 bases. V trimming: 4 bases; J trimming: 0 bases; junction bases outside the gene matches: 6. Germline V CDR1 and CDR2: MGHRA, YSYEKL. CDR3 length: 15 residues. CDR3 region: CASSLEDRTSYEQYF. Here the CDR3 DNA reads TGCGCCAGCAGCCTTGAGGACAGGACCTCCTACGAGCAGTACTTC.

The V call is TRBV7-2, the J call TRBJ1-1; no firm D call. Germline CDR1 is SGHTA and CDR2 is FQGNSA. The V gene lost 4 bases and the J gene lost 0 bases, with 12 bases spanning the gap. The CDR3 has 15 amino acids. DNA of the CDR3: TGTGCCAGCAGCTCGATGGCAGGATTGAACACTGAAGCTTTCTTT. Protein product: CASSSMAGLNTEAFF.

This chain links TRBV29-1 with TRBJ2-7; 7 bases fit TRBD1. This CDR3 comprises 13 residues. Germline CDR1 is SQVTM and CDR2 is ANQGSEA. The J segment lost 1 base and the V segment lost 4 bases, leaving 4 bases of the junction unmatched. The CDR3: CSVVGQQSYEQYF. CDR3 DNA sequence: TGCAGCGTTGTGGGACAGCAATCCTACGAGCAGTACTTC.

The V gene is TRBV9, the J gene TRBJ2-5; D is unresolved. There are 17 residues in the CDR3. Trimming took 1 base from V and 5 from J, leaving 21 bases between them. The germline CDR1 and CDR2 sequences are SGDLS and YYNGEE. CDR3 region: CASSVNPIGASPETQYF. The CDR3 coding sequence is TGTGCCAGCAGCGTAAACCCCATTGGAGCCTCGCCGGAGACCCAGTACTTC.

The rearrangement joins TRBV6-5 to TRBJ2-3; TRBD2 aligns across 9 bases. V lost 8 bases and J lost 4; bases outside the gene matches: 10. The CDR3 has 15 residues. Germline loops: CDR1 MNHEY, CDR2 SVGAGI. The CDR3 region has the DNA TGTGCCAGCCATTGGGGAGCGGGGGGACCAGATACGCAGTATTTT. As protein: CASHWGAGGPDTQYF.

J is TRBJ2-3 and V is TRBV12-3 or TRBV12-4; D may be TRBD1 (6 bases). The CDR3 runs 12 residues. Trimming shortened V by 8 bases and J by 7 bases, and 13 bases separated the two germline ends. CDR3 loop: CASRDNRYTQYF. The CDR3, as DNA: TGTGCCAGCCGGGACAACCGGTATACGCAGTATTTT.

The genes are TRBV19 and TRBJ1-1; weak D call: TRBD1 (6 bases). The CDR3 contains 14 residues. Germline V gene data show CDR1 as LNHDA and CDR2 as SQIVND (reference sequence). Deletions cut 7 bases from V and 4 bases from J, with 16 bases between. The CDR3 DNA reads as TGTGCCAGTACCTGGGGGCTCCCGGGCACTGAAGCTTTCTTT. Amino acids: CASTWGLPGTEAFF.

This sequence joins TRBV5-6 and TRBJ2-7; 8 bases match TRBD1. Germline loops: CDR1 SGHDT, CDR2 YYEEEE. The CDR3 is made up of 15 amino acids. J was trimmed by 2 bases and V by 3 bases; bases with no gene match: 7. The CDR3: CASSYPGQGTYEQYF. The CDR3 DNA sequence: TGTGCCAGCAGCTATCCCGGACAGGGAACCTACGAGCAGTACTTC. Combining the CDR3 with reference TRBV5-6 and TRBJ2-7 gives the whole variable domain DAGVTQSPTHLIKTRGQQVTLRCSPKSGHDTVSWYQQALGQGPQFIFQYYEEEERQRGNFPDRFSGHQFPNYSSELNVNALLLGDSALYLCASSYPGQGTYEQYFGPGTRLTVT.